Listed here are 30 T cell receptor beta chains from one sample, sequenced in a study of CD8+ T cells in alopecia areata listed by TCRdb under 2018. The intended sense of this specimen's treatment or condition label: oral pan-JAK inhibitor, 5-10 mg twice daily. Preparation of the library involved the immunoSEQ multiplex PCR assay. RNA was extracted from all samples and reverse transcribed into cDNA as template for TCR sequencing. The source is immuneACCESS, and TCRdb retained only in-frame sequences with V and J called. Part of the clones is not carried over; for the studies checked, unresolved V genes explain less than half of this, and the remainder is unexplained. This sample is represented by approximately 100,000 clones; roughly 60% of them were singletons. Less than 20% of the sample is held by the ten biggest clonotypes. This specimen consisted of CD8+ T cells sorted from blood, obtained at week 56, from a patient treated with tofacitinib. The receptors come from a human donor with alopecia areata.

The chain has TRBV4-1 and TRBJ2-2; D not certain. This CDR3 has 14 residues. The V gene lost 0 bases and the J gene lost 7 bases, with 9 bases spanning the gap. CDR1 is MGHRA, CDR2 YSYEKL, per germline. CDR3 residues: CASSQEIFGGELFF. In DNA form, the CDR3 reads TGCGCCAGCAGCCAAGAGATCTTTGGCGGGGAGCTGTTTTTT.

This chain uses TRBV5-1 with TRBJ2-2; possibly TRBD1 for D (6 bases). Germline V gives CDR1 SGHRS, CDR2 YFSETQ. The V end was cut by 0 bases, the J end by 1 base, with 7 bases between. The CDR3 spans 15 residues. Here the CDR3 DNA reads TGCGCCAGCAGCTTGGAGACAGGGAACACCGGGGAGCTGTTTTTT. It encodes CASSLETGNTGELFF.

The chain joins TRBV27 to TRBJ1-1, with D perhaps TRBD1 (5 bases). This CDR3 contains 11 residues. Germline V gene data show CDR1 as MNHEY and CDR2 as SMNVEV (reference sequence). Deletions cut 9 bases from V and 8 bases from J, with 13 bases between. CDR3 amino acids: CASKRQTEAFF. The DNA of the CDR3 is TGTGCCAGTAAAAGACAGACAGAAGCTTTCTTT.

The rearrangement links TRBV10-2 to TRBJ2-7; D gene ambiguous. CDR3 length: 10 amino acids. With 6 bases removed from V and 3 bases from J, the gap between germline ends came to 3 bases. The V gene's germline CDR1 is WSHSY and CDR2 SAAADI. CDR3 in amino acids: CASRDYEQYF. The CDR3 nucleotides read TGCGCCAGCAGAGACTACGAGCAGTACTTC.

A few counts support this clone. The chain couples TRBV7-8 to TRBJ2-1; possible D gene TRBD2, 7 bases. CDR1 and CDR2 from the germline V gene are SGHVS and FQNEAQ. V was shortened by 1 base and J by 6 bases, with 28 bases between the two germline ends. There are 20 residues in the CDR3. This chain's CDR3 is CASSLEGGWRAKVTFNEQFF. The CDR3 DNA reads TGTGCCAGCAGCTTAGAGGGGGGGTGGCGTGCGAAGGTAACATTCAATGAGCAGTTCTTC. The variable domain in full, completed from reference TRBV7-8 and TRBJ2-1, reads GAGVSQSPRYKVAKRGQDVALRCDPISGHVSLFWYQQALGQGPEFLTYFQNEAQLDKSGLPSDRFFAERPEGSVSTLKIQRTQQEDSAVYLCASSLEGGWRAKVTFNEQFFGPGTRLTVL.

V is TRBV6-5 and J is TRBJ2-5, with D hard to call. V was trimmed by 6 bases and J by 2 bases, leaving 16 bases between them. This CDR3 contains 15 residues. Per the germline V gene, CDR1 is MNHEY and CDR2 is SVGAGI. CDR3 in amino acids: CASSRPDWIQETQYF. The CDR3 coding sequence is TGTGCCAGCAGCCGCCCCGACTGGATACAAGAGACCCAGTACTTC.

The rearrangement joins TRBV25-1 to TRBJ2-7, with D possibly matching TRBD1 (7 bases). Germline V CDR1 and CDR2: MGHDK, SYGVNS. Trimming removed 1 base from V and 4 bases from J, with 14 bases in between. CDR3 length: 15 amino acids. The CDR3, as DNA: TGTGCCAGCAGTGAATTCGGCAGGGGGGATTACGAGCAGTACTTC. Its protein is CASSEFGRGDYEQYF.

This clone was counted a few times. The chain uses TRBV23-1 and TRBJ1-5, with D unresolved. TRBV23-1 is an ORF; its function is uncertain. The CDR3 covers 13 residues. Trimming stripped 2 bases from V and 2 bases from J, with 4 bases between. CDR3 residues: CASSQIGNQPQHF. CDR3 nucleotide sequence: TGCGCCAGCAGTCAAATAGGCAATCAGCCCCAGCATTTT.

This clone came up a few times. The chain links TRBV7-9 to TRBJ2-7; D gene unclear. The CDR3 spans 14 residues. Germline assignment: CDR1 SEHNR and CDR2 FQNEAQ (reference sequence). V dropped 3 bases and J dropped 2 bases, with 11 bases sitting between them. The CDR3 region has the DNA TGTGCCAGCAGCTTCAAGGACGGAGCCTACGAGCAGTACTTC. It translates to CASSFKDGAYEQYF.

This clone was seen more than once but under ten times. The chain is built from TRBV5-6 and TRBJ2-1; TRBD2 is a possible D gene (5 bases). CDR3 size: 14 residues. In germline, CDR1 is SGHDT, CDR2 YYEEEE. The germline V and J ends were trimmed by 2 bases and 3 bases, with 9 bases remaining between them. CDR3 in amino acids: CASSFGLGYNEQFF. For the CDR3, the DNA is TGTGCCAGCAGCTTCGGACTCGGCTACAATGAGCAGTTCTTC.

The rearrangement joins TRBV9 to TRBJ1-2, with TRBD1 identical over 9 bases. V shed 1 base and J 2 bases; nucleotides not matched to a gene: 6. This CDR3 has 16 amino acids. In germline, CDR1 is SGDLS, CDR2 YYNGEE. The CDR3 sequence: CASSVSGTGHNYGYTF. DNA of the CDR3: TGTGCCAGCAGCGTATCTGGGACAGGGCACAACTATGGCTACACCTTC.

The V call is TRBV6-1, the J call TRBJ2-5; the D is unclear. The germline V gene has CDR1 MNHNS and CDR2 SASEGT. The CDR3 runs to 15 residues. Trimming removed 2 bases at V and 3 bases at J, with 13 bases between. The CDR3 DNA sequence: TGTGCCAGCAGTGAATTCCGATCCGAGAAAGAGACCCAGTACTTC. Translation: CASSEFRSEKETQYF.

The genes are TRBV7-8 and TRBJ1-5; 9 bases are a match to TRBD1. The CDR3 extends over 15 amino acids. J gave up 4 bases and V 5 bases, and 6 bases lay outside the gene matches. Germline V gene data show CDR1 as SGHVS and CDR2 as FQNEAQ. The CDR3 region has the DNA TGTGCCAGCAGCCCCCCCGGACAGGGGAATCAGCCCCAGCATTTT. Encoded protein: CASSPPGQGNQPQHF.

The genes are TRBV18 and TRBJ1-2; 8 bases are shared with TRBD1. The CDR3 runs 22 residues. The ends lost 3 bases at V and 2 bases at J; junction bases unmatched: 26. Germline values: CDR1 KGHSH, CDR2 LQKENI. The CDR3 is CASSPAPSVTSGVSGGNYGYTF. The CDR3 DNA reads TGTGCCAGCTCACCTGCCCCTTCGGTCACTTCAGGTGTGTCAGGGGGCAACTATGGCTACACCTTC. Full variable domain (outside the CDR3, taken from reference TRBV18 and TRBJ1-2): NAGVMQNPRHLVRRRGQEARLRCSPMKGHSHVYWYRQLPEEGLKFMVYLQKENIIDESGMPKERFSAEFPKEGPSILRIQQVVRGDSAAYFCASSPAPSVTSGVSGGNYGYTFGSGTRLTVV.

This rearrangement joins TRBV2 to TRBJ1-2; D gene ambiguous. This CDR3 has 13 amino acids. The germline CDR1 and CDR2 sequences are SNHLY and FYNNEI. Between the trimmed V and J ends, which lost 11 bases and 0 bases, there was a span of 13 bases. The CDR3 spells CADFGEANYGYTF. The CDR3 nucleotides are TGTGCCGACTTCGGGGAAGCTAACTATGGCTACACCTTC.

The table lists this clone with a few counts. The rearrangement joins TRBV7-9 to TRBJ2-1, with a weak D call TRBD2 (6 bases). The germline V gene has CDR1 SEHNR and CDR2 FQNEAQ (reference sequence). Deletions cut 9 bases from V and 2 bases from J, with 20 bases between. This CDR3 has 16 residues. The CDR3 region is CASGGPLGGPYNEQFF. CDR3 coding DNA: TGTGCCAGTGGAGGGCCCCTGGGAGGACCCTACAATGAGCAGTTCTTC.

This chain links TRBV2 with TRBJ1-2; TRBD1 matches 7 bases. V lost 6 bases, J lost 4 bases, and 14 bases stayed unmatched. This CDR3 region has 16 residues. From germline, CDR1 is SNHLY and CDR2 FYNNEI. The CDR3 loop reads CASSGPRQGGGYGYTF. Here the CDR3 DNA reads TGTGCCAGCAGCGGACCTCGACAGGGCGGCGGCTATGGCTACACCTTC.

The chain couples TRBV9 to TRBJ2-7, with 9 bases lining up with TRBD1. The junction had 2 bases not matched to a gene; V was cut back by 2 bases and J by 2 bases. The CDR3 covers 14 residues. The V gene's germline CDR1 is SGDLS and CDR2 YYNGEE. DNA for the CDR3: TGTGCCAGCAGCGTGGGACAGGGCGCCTACGAGCAGTACTTC. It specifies CASSVGQGAYEQYF.

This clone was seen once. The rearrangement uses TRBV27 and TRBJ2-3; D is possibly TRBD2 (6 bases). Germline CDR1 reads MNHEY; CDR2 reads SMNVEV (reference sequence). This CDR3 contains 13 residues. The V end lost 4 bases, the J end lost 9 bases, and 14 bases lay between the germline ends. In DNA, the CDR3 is TGTGCCAGCAGTTCGGGGGTAATAGGCACGCAGTATTTT. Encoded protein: CASSSGVIGTQYF.

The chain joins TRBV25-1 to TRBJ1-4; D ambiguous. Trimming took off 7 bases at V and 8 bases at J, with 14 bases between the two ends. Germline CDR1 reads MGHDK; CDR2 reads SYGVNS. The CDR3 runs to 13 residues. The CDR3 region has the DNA TGTGCCAGCACGGTCAAGGTTGGGGAAAAACTGTTTTTT. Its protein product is CASTVKVGEKLFF.

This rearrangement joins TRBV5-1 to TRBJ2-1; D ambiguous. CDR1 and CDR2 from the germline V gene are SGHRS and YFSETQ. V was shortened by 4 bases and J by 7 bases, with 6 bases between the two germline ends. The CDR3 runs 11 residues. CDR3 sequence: CASSILNEQFF. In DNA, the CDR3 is TGCGCCAGCAGCATCCTAAATGAGCAGTTCTTC.

The CDR3 region has the DNA TGCAGTGCTCCATTCTATGGCTACACCTTC. This codes for CSAPFYGYTF. The chain couples TRBV20-1 to TRBJ1-2, with unresolved D. The CDR3 is made up of 10 amino acids. Deletions cut 5 bases from V and 4 bases from J, with 5 bases between. Germline V gene sequence: CDR1 DFQATT, CDR2 SNEGSKA (reference sequence).

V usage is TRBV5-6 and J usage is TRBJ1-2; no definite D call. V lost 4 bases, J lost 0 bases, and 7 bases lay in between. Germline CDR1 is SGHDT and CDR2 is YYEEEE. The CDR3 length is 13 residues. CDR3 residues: CASSRDANYGYTF. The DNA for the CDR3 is TGTGCCAGCAGCCGGGATGCTAACTATGGCTACACCTTC.

CDR3: CASSWDRGYEQYF. The CDR3 DNA is TGTGCCAGCAGCTGGGACAGGGGTTACGAGCAGTACTTC. The rearrangement uses TRBV7-2 and TRBJ2-7; 10 bases map to TRBD1. Trimming cost V 4 bases and J 4 bases; bases outside gene matches: 1. This CDR3 has 13 residues. Germline-derived CDR1 and CDR2 are SGHTA and FQGNSA.

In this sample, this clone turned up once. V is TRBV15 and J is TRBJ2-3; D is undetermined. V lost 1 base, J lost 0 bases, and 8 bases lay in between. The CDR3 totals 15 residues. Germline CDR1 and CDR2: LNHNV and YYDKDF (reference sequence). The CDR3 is CATSRGVVSTDTQYF. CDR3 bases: TGTGCCACCAGCAGAGGAGTTGTCAGCACAGATACGCAGTATTTT.

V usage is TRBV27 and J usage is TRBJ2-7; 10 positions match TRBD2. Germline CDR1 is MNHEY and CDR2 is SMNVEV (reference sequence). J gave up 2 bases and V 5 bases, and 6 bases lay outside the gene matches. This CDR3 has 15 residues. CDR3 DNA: TGTGCCAGCAGTCCGAGCGGGGGGGCAGCCTACGAGCAGTACTTC. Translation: CASSPSGGAAYEQYF.

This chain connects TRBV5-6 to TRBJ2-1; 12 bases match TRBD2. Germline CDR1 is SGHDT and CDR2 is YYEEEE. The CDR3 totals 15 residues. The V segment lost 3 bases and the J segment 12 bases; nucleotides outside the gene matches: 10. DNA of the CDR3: TGTGCCAGCAGCTGGCCTAGCGGGGGGGCGCAAGGGCAGTTCTTC. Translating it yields CASSWPSGGAQGQFF.

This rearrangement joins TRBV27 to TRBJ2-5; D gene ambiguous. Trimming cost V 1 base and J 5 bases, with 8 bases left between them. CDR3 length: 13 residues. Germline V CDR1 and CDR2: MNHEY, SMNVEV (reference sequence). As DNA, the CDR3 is TGTGCCAGCAGTTTATGGAGCACGGAGACCCAGTACTTC. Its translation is CASSLWSTETQYF.

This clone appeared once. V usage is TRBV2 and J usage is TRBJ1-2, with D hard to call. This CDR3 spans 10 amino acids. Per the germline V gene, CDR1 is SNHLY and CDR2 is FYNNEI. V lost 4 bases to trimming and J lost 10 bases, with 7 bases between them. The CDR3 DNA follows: TGTGCCAGCAGTGTGGATGACTACACCTTC. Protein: CASSVDDYTF.

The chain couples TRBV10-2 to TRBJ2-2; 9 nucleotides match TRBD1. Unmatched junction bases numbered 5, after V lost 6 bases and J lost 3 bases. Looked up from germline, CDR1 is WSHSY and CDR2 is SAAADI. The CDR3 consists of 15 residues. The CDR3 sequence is CASSLDRGYTGELFF. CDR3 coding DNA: TGCGCCAGCAGCCTAGACAGGGGGTACACCGGGGAGCTGTTTTTT.